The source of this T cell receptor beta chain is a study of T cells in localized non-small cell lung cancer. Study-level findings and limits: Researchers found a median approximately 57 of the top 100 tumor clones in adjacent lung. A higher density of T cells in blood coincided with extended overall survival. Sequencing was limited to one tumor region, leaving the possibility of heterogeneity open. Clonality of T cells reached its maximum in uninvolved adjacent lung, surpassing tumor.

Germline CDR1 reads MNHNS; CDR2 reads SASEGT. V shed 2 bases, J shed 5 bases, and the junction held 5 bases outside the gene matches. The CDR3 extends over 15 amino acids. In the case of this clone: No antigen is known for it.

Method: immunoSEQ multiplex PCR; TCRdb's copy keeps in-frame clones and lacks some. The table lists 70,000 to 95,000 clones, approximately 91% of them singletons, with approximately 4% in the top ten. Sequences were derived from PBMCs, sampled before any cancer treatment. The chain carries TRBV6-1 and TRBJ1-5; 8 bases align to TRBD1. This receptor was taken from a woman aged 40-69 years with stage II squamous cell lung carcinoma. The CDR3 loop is CASSERDRFYQPQHF. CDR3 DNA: TGTGCCAGCAGTGAAAGGGACAGGTTTTATCAGCCCCAGCATTTT.